This TCR beta chain came from a study of blood T cells in healthy people across ages. As regards this clonotype: Its target is not known.

The second PCR ran roughly 6 to 11 cycles with a sample-barcoded 5' primer and J-beta primers. TCRdb re-called the 5' RACE reads through MiXCR, storing one row per CDR3 protein. The repertoire consists of about a million distinct CDR3 sequences, with 45% to 60% occurring once and the leading ten covering about 21%. Study results and limitations: The long-lived group displayed more naive CD4+ cells, plus higher diversity, than the aged donors did.

The ends lost 9 bases at V and 8 bases at J; junction bases unmatched: 10. This CDR3 has 14 amino acids. Germline V gene lookup returns CDR1 MNHNY and CDR2 SVGAGI (reference sequence). Sequenced sample: blood. The origin of this receptor is a woman aged 60-75 years in good health. The rearrangement links TRBV6-6 to TRBJ2-1, with 10 bases aligning to TRBD2. CDR3 sequence reads: CASGGSGRLDEQFF. The CDR3 DNA is TGTGCCAGTGGCGGTAGCGGGAGGTTGGATGAGCAGTTCTTC.